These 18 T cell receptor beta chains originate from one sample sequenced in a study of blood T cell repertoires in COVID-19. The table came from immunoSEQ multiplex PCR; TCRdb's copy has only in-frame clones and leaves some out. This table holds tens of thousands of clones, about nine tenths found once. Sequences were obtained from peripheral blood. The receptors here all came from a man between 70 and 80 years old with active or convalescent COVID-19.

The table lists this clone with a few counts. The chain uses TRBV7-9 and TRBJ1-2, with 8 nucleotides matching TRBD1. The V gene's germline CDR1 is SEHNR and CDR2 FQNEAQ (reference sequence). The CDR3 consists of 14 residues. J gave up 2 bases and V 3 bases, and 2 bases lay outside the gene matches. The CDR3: CASSFGTGNYGYTF. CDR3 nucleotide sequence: TGTGCCAGCAGCTTCGGGACAGGAAACTATGGCTACACCTTC.

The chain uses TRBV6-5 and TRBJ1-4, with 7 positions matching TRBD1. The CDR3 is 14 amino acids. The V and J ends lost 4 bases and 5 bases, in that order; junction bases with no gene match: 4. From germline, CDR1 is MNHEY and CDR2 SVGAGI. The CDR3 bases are TGTGCCAGCAGTTCGGGACAGCAAAATGAAAAACTGTTTTTT. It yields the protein CASSSGQQNEKLFF.

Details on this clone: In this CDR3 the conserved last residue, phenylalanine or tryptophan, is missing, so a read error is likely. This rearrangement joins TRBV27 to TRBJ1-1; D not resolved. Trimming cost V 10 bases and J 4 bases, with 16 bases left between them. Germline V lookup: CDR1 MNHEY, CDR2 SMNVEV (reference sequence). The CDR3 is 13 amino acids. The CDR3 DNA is TGTGCCACCGTATCCAGGTTCAGCACTGAAGCTTTCCTT. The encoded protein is CATVSRFSTEAFL.

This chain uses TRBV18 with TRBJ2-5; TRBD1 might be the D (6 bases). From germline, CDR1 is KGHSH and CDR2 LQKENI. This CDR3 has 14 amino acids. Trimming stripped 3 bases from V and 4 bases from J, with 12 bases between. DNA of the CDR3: TGTGCCAGCTCACCCAAAACAGGGAGAGAGACCCAGTACTTC. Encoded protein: CASSPKTGRETQYF.

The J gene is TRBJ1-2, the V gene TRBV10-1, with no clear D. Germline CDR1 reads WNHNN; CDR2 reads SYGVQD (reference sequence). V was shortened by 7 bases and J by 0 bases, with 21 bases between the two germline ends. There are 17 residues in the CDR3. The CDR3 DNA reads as TGCGCCAGCACGGCCTTAGGACGGAGGAACCCTAACTATGGCTACACCTTC. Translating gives CASTALGRRNPNYGYTF.

The CDR3 spells CSASRQANTGELFF. The CDR3 DNA is TGCAGTGCTAGTCGACAGGCGAACACCGGGGAGCTGTTTTTT. The genes are TRBV20-1 and TRBJ2-2, with D possibly TRBD1 on 6 matching bases. Trimming cost V 3 bases and J 0 bases, with 8 bases left between them. Germline-derived CDR1 and CDR2 are DFQATT and SNEGSKA (reference sequence). The CDR3 is 14 residues long.

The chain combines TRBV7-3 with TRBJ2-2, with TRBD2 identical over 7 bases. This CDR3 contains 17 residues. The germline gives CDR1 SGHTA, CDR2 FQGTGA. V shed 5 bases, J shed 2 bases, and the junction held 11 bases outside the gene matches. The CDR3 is CASSPRERGANTGELFF. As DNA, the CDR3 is TGTGCCAGCAGCCCAAGAGAGCGGGGAGCTAACACCGGGGAGCTGTTTTTT.

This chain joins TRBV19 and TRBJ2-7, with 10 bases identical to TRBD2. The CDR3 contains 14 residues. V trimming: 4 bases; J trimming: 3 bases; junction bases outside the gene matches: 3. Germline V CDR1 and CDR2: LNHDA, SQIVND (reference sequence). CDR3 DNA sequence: TGTGCCAGTAGTACTAGCGGGGGCCACTACGAGCAGTACTTC. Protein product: CASSTSGGHYEQYF.

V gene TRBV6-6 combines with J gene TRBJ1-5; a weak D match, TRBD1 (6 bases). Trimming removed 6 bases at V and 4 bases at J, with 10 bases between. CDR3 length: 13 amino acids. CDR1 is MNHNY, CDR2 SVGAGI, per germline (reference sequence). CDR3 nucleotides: TGTGCCAGCAGGGATACAGGGAATCAGCCCCAGCATTTT. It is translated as CASRDTGNQPQHF.

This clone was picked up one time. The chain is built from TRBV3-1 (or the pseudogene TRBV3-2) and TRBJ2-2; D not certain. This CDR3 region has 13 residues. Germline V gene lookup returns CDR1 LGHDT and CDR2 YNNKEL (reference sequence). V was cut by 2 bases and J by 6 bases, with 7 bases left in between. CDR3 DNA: TGTGCCAGCAGCCAATTTTTATCCGGGGAGCTGTTTTTT. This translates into CASSQFLSGELFF.

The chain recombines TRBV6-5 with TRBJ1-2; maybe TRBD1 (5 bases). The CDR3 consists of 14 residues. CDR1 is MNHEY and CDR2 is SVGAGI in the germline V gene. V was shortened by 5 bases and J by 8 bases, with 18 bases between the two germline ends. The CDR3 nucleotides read TGTGCCAGCAGTAACAGGCGGCCCGAAGGGGGCTACACCTTC. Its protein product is CASSNRRPEGGYTF.

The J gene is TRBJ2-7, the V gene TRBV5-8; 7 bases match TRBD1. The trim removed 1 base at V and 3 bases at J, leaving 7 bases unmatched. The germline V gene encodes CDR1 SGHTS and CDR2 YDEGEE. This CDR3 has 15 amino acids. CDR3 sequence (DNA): TGTGCCAGCAGCTTGTCCGGGACAGCGATCTACGAGCAGTACTTC. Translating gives CASSLSGTAIYEQYF.

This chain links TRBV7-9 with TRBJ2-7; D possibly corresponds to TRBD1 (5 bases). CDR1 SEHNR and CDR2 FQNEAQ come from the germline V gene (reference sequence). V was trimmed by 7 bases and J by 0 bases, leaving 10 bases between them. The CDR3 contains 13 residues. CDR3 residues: CASMGRHSYEQYF. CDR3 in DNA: TGTGCCAGCATGGGGCGCCACTCCTACGAGCAGTACTTC. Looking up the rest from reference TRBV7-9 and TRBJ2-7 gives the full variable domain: DTGVSQNPRHKITKRGQNVTFRCDPISEHNRLYWYRQTLGQGPEFLTYFQNEAQLEKSRLLSDRFSAERPKGSFSTLEIQRTEQGDSAMYLCASMGRHSYEQYFGPGTRLTVT.

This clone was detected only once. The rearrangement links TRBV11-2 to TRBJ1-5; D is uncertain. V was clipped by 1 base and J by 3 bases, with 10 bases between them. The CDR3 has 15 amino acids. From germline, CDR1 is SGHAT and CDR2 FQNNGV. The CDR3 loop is CASSLGESYNQPQHF. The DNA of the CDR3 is TGTGCCAGCAGCTTAGGAGAAAGCTACAATCAGCCCCAGCATTTT.

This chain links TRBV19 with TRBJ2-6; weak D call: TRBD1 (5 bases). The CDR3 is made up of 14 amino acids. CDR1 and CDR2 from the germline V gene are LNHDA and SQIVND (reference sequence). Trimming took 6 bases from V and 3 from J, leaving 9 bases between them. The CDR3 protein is CASRSGRGANVLTF. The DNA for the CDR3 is TGTGCCAGTAGGTCAGGGCGTGGGGCCAACGTCCTGACTTTC.

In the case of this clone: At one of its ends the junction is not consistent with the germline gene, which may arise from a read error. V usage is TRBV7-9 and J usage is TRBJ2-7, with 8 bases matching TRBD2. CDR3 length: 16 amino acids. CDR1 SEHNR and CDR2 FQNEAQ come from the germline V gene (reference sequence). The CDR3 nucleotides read TGTGCCAGCAGCATAGCCTCCAGCGGGGGCTCCTACGAGCAGTACTTC. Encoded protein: CASSIASSGGSYEQYF.

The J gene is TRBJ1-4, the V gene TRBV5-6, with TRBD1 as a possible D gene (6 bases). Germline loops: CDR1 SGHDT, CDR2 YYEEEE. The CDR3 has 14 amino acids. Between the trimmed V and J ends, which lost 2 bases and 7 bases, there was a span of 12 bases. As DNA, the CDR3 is TGTGCCAGCAGCTTATACAGGGTCCCTGAAAAACTGTTTTTT. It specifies CASSLYRVPEKLFF.

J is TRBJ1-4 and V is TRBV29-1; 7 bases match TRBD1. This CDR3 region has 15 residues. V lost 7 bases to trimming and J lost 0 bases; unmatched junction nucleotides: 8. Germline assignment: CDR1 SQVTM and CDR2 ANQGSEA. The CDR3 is CSAITGVTTNEKLFF. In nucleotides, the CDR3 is TGCAGCGCCATCACAGGGGTAACAACTAATGAAAAACTGTTTTTT. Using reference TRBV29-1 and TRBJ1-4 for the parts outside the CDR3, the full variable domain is SAVISQKPSRDICQRGTSLTIQCQVDSQVTMMFWYRQQPGQSLTLIATANQGSEATYESGFVIDKFPISRPNLTFSTLTVSNMSPEDSSIYLCSAITGVTTNEKLFFGSGTQLSVL.